These T cell receptor beta chains were read from a single sample in a study of T cells in Graves' hyperthyroidism and ophthalmopathy. One entry per CDR3 protein, called by TCRdb with MiXCR from the multiplex PCR reads. Of approximately 400,000 distinct CDR3 sequences in the sample, approximately 14% were seen once. The sample taken for sequencing was blood. These receptors originate from a woman under 30 with Graves' hyperthyroidism that later progressed to Graves' ophthalmopathy. Each CDR3 is given with its conserved first and last residue.

v_call: TRBV7-8
cdr3_length: 15
j_call: TRBJ2-1
cdr3_aa: CASSSASGRYNEQFF

v_call: TRBV18
cdr3_length: 17
j_call: TRBJ2-7
cdr3_aa: CASSPPLETSGPYEQYF

v_call: TRBV28
cdr3_length: 24
j_call: TRBJ2-3
cdr3_aa: CASSPTTADLTSLSLWVFTDTQYF

v_call: TRBV19
cdr3_length: 15
j_call: TRBJ2-1
cdr3_aa: CASSITPSSHNEQFF

v_call: TRBV7-3
cdr3_length: 16
j_call: TRBJ2-2
cdr3_aa: CASSLMMGGTSGELFF

v_call: TRBV28
cdr3_length: 13
j_call: TRBJ2-1
cdr3_aa: CASSFPGRGEQFF

v_call: TRBV28
cdr3_length: 13
j_call: TRBJ1-2
cdr3_aa: CASTPDRVYGYTF

v_call: TRBV19
cdr3_length: 15
j_call: TRBJ2-2
cdr3_aa: CASNDFRDSSGELFF

v_call: TRBV5-1
cdr3_length: 14
j_call: TRBJ2-7
cdr3_aa: CASSPGTGTYEQYF

v_call: TRBV27
cdr3_length: 16
j_call: TRBJ2-1
cdr3_aa: CASSPQGMAGAYEQFF

v_call: TRBV9
cdr3_length: 13
j_call: TRBJ2-5
cdr3_aa: CASSYGDAGTQYF

v_call: TRBV20-1
cdr3_length: 16
j_call: TRBJ2-1
cdr3_aa: CSAILGTSGFYNEQFF

v_call: TRBV5-1
cdr3_length: 15
j_call: TRBJ1-1
cdr3_aa: CASSLAQDMNTEAFF

v_call: TRBV28
cdr3_length: 16
j_call: TRBJ1-2
cdr3_aa: CASSFEDRGRDYGYTF

v_call: TRBV28
cdr3_length: 12
j_call: TRBJ2-3
cdr3_aa: CASSLGPYTQYF

v_call: TRBV27
cdr3_length: 14
j_call: TRBJ2-7
cdr3_aa: CASSPDSPPGEQYF

v_call: TRBV30
cdr3_length: 14
j_call: TRBJ1-1
cdr3_aa: CAWSPQGQGAGAFF

v_call: TRBV5-6
cdr3_length: 16
j_call: TRBJ1-6
cdr3_aa: CASSLARDRWGSPLHF

v_call: TRBV30
cdr3_length: 13
j_call: TRBJ1-1
cdr3_aa: CAWTVGDWTEAFF

v_call: TRBV2
cdr3_length: 17
j_call: TRBJ2-1
cdr3_aa: CASIPGDLISSYNEQFF

v_call: TRBV28
cdr3_length: 18
j_call: TRBJ1-5
cdr3_aa: CASSTTGGTWGSNQPQHF

v_call: TRBV2
cdr3_length: 12
j_call: TRBJ1-2
cdr3_aa: CASSERGGGYTF

v_call: TRBV11-2
cdr3_length: 16
j_call: TRBJ1-2
cdr3_aa: CASSLFSSVFGGGYTF

v_call: TRBV19
cdr3_length: 15
j_call: TRBJ1-5
cdr3_aa: CATNPGTGVNQPQHF

v_call: TRBV30
cdr3_length: 13
j_call: TRBJ1-1
cdr3_aa: CAWSVGGLIEAFF

v_call: TRBV6-5
cdr3_length: 14
j_call: TRBJ2-5
cdr3_aa: CASSYGGAQETQYF

v_call: TRBV7-3
cdr3_length: 16
j_call: TRBJ2-2
cdr3_aa: CASSSSWGLGSGELFF

v_call: TRBV10-3
cdr3_length: 13
j_call: TRBJ1-1
cdr3_aa: CAISSDGGDEAFF

v_call: TRBV7-9
cdr3_length: 16
j_call: TRBJ2-5
cdr3_aa: CASSKTGGGGQETQYF

v_call: TRBV28
cdr3_length: 17
j_call: TRBJ1-3
cdr3_aa: CASSLKGRVGAGNTIYF

v_call: TRBV2
cdr3_length: 13
j_call: TRBJ2-1
cdr3_aa: CASSVAGGNEQFF

v_call: TRBV5-5
cdr3_length: 15
j_call: TRBJ1-6
cdr3_aa: CASSLGWGVGSPLHF

v_call: TRBV20-1
cdr3_length: 14
j_call: TRBJ2-2
cdr3_aa: CSARTSGGTGELFF

v_call: TRBV28
cdr3_length: 18
j_call: TRBJ1-1
cdr3_aa: CASRGQGGDTGGNTEAFF

v_call: TRBV7-9
cdr3_length: 15
j_call: TRBJ2-3
cdr3_aa: CASSPRSTSPDTQYF

v_call: TRBV25-1
cdr3_length: 14
j_call: TRBJ2-7
cdr3_aa: CASSPRGLGYEQYF

v_call: TRBV27
cdr3_length: 15
j_call: TRBJ1-1
cdr3_aa: CASSHDRGWNTEAFF

v_call: TRBV11-3
cdr3_length: 14
j_call: TRBJ2-3
cdr3_aa: CASSLGLAAGTQYF

v_call: TRBV28
cdr3_length: 16
j_call: TRBJ2-7
cdr3_aa: CASSSEGLALTYEQYF

v_call: TRBV20-1
cdr3_length: 13
j_call: TRBJ2-3
cdr3_aa: CSARVTRTDTQYF

v_call: TRBV5-1
cdr3_length: 16
j_call: TRBJ2-1
cdr3_aa: CASSLWGESSYNEQFF

v_call: TRBV6-1
cdr3_length: 12
j_call: TRBJ2-4
cdr3_aa: CATLWGPDIQYF

v_call: TRBV12-3/TRBV12-4
cdr3_length: 15
j_call: TRBJ2-1
cdr3_aa: CASRGWTGAYNEQFF

v_call: TRBV4-1
cdr3_length: 15
j_call: TRBJ2-5
cdr3_aa: CASSQEGTVQETQYF

v_call: TRBV28
cdr3_length: 15
j_call: TRBJ1-5
cdr3_aa: CASSYGTGINQPQHF

v_call: TRBV4-2
cdr3_length: 18
j_call: TRBJ2-1
cdr3_aa: CASSPTVPTSGRYNEQFF

v_call: TRBV9
cdr3_length: 14
j_call: TRBJ2-7
cdr3_aa: CASSVGTGLYEQYF

v_call: TRBV6-5
cdr3_length: 14
j_call: TRBJ2-2
cdr3_aa: CASSYGINTGELFF

v_call: TRBV4-3
cdr3_length: 16
j_call: TRBJ2-1
cdr3_aa: CASSQEAGATYNEQFF

v_call: TRBV5-5
cdr3_length: 15
j_call: TRBJ2-5
cdr3_aa: CASSLGPSIYPTQYF

v_call: TRBV19
cdr3_length: 22
j_call: TRBJ2-2
cdr3_aa: CASSISPGWGLAGDLPTGELFF

v_call: TRBV27
cdr3_length: 14
j_call: TRBJ2-7
cdr3_aa: CASSLGQVYGEQYF